This is a list of T cell receptor beta chains from one sample in a study of Ad26.COV2.S vaccination and SARS-CoV-2 variants. The repertoire was sequenced with immunoSEQ multiplex PCR; TCRdb's copy has only in-frame clones and lacks some. The profile shows about 350,000 clones, 90% to 95% of them singletons. This material consisted of peripheral blood, taken after recovery from COVID-19. The receptors originated from a human donor who had recovered from COVID-19. Both conserved end residues are part of each CDR3. The D gene is left open where the match is weak. Some rows have no size entry. The others give once, few or many, or a class for an expanded clone.

TRBV18,.,TRBJ1-1,.,CASSQSDWKNTEAFF,TGTGCCAGCTCACAAAGCGATTGGAAGAACACTGAAGCTTTCTTT
TRBV25-1,.,TRBJ1-2,.,CASSDWPDVVYGYTF,TGTGCCAGCAGTGACTGGCCCGACGTCGTCTATGGCTACACCTTC
TRBV4-3,TRBD1,TRBJ1-6,.,CASSQLQGIGSPLHF,TGCGCCAGCAGCCAACTACAGGGGATCGGTTCACCCCTCCACTTT
TRBV2,.,TRBJ2-7,.,CASSEGLAALHEQYF,TGTGCCAGCAGTGAAGGGCTAGCAGCGTTGCACGAGCAGTACTTC
TRBV19,.,TRBJ1-2,.,CASSIGGESGYTF,TGTGCCAGTAGTATAGGAGGGGAAAGCGGCTACACCTTC
TRBV20-1,TRBD2,TRBJ2-7,.,CSASRGGDVTSYEQYF,TGCAGTGCTAGTCGGGGGGGGGACGTCACCTCCTACGAGCAGTACTTC
TRBV19,.,TRBJ1-4,.,CASYRTGIGEKLFF,TGTGCCAGTTACCGCACAGGGATTGGTGAAAAACTGTTTTTT
TRBV6-5,.,TRBJ1-1,.,CASRTERDTEAFF,TGTGCCAGCAGAACCGAGCGGGACACTGAAGCTTTCTTT
TRBV27,TRBD1,TRBJ1-2,.,CASSPGGGYGYTF,TGTGCCAGCAGTCCAGGGGGCGGCTATGGCTACACCTTC
TRBV13,.,TRBJ1-6,.,CASSLGQDYNSPLHF,TGTGCCAGCAGCTTAGGGCAAGACTATAATTCACCCCTCCACTTT
TRBV9,.,TRBJ2-1,.,CASSSRTNFFNEQFF,TGTGCCAGCAGCTCCAGGACTAACTTCTTCAATGAGCAGTTCTTC
TRBV6-4,TRBD2,TRBJ2-3,once,CASSDGASGVTDTQYF,TGTGCCAGCAGTGACGGGGCTAGCGGGGTCACAGATACGCAGTATTTT
TRBV7-6,.,TRBJ2-1,.,CASSLAPWRGKHEQFF,TGTGCCAGCAGCTTAGCGCCGTGGAGGGGTAAGCATGAGCAGTTCTTC
TRBV4-1,.,TRBJ1-1,.,CASSQDLRETEAFF,TGCGCCAGCAGCCAAGATCTAAGGGAAACTGAAGCTTTCTTT
TRBV3-1/TRBV3-2,TRBD2,TRBJ2-3,.,CASRHSGVGDTQYF,TGTGCCAGCAGACATAGCGGGGTGGGAGATACGCAGTATTTT
TRBV2,.,TRBJ2-3,.,CASSEAPLNTDTQYF,TGTGCCAGCAGTGAAGCCCCGTTGAACACAGATACGCAGTATTTT
TRBV4-1,TRBD2,TRBJ2-5,.,CASSQVSGGFQETQYF,TGCGCCAGCAGCCAAGTTAGCGGGGGGTTCCAAGAGACCCAGTACTTC
TRBV6-5,TRBD1,TRBJ1-2,.,CASSPGTGLNYGYTF,TGTGCCAGCAGTCCCGGGACAGGGCTCAACTATGGCTACACCTTC
TRBV19,.,TRBJ1-1,.,CASSKGQPLPEAFF,TGTGCCAGTAGTAAAGGACAGCCTCTCCCCGAAGCTTTCTTT
TRBV21-1,.,TRBJ1-2,.,CASSKPPLTAGNYGYTF,TGTGCCAGCAGCAAACCACCTTTGACAGCCGGGAACTATGGCTACACCTTC
TRBV6-6,.,TRBJ2-5,.,CASRPLDPQETQYF,TGTGCCAGCCGCCCGCTAGACCCCCAAGAGACCCAGTACTTC